This T cell receptor beta chain derives from a study of PD-1 blockade in classical Hodgkin lymphoma. General study points: With CD4+ cells, TCR diversity rose significantly by C4D1, but not with CD8+ cells.

All patients relapsed after autologous stem cell transplantation, and brentuximab vedotin exposure varied. The patients, who had relapsed/refractory classical Hodgkin lymphoma, achieved best responses of complete response, partial response or progressive disease. Profiled with immunoSEQ multiplex PCR; TCRdb holds only in-frame clones, not every one. The sample includes some 100,000 clones, roughly 92% seen only once; the top ten take less than 3%. This clone was seen once. The antigen remains unidentified. Germline-derived CDR1 and CDR2 are LNHNV and YYDKDF (reference sequence). The V gene lost 1 base and the J gene lost 6 bases, with 10 bases spanning the gap. The CDR3 has 14 amino acids.

The sample was peripheral blood mononuclear cells (PBMCs), taken at baseline. This receptor was taken from a human donor with classical Hodgkin lymphoma. The V call is TRBV15, the J call TRBJ2-1, with unresolved D. The CDR3 reads CATSRVLSSNEQFF. DNA of the CDR3: TGTGCCACCAGCAGAGTATTAAGCAGCAATGAGCAGTTCTTC.